This record concerns one T cell receptor beta chain sequence. Its recognized antigen is unknown. Library preparation employed the immunoSEQ multiplex PCR assay. The multiplex PCR relied on a mix of 60 forward primers for TCR Vbeta segments and 13 reverse primers for TCR Jbeta segments. The CDR3 region of rearranged TCR beta genes was amplified from genomic DNA with a multiplex PCR assay. The amplified TCR beta libraries were sequenced on the Illumina HiSeq System as 87-base-pair reads. From the authors' description of their analysis: A later analysis counted about 76 million unique TCR beta chains across the roughly 700 repertoires, and some 11 million of these chains were shared by at least two donors. A nearest-neighbor algorithm error-corrected the raw reads and collapsed the reads into unique sequences, merging closely related sequences to remove PCR and sequencing errors. CDR3 sequences were aligned to IMGT reference sequences to assign V, D and J gene segments. Each retained sequence needed at least a six-nucleotide match to both a V gene segment and a J gene segment. Rearrangements were classified as productive when the CDR3 lacked stop codons and remained in frame with V and J, and all other rearrangements were classified as non-productive. CDR3 was defined by IMGT convention, running from the second conserved V-encoded cysteine to the conserved J-encoded phenylalanine. The earlier analysis of about 610 of the donors excluded sequences that lacked an unambiguous match to a single V gene segment. In an earlier analysis of several hundred of the donors, V segments were called functional above 56.7% productive rearrangements and were called segregating when the between-donor standard deviation exceeded 5%. A statistical classification framework was built for diagnosing cytomegalovirus status from the catalog of TCR beta chain sequences. In a later analysis, TCR nucleotide sequences were compared against IMGT/GENE-DB human TR gene sequences so that V and J genes could be assigned. Using the TCRdist pipeline, a later analysis assigned CDR3 sequences along with most-parsimonious VDJ recombination scenarios. In a later analysis, each TCR beta chain was defined by its CDR3 amino acid sequence together with its V-gene family, and reads without a unique V-gene family were excluded. A later analysis removed several hundred highly shared, low-generation-probability nucleotide sequences to deal with suspected cross-contamination and a sequencing artifact. A later analysis calculated a clonal expansion index for each public chain from normalized within-repertoire ranks of inferred template counts. In a later analysis, generation probabilities were computed with a VDJ recombination model fitted to out-of-frame rearrangements, and the resulting probabilities were checked against IGoR. In a later analysis, TCR-TCR, TCR-HLA and TCR-CMV co-occurrence was scored with hypergeometric tests, and a repertoire-size bias correction was applied to TCR pairs. In a later analysis, false discovery rates were estimated by permuting HLA or CMV assignments 20 times. In a later analysis, co-occurring TCRs were grouped using DBSCAN, with TCRdist sequence similarity added in when clustering inside HLA-allele-positive subsets. Repertoires with fewer than 30,000 or more than 120,000 public chains were left out of co-occurrence clustering, as were a few repertoires with anomalous nucleotide sharing. TCRdb stores this immuneACCESS table with in-frame sequences only. Part of the clones is absent; in the studies checked, under half of the shortfall reflects unresolved V genes, and no reason is known for the rest. The V and J calls and clone size are taken from that table; D and trimming were inferred from the DNA. The table for this sample lists about 150,000 clones. The ten largest clonotypes hold about 1.6% of the sample.

The germline V gene encodes CDR1 LNHDA and CDR2 SQIVND (reference sequence). From its cysteine to its phenylalanine, the CDR3 spans 16 amino acids. Just the 48-base CDR3 DNA is kept, in frame starting at base 1. Cut back by 6 bases and 6 bases, the V and J ends lie 23 bases apart. The data were obtained in a study of cytomegalovirus exposure and HLA in healthy donors (TCRdb year 2017). Notes on the research overall: An earlier analysis of some 620 of the donors reported 276 Gb of sequence data and 117 million unique TCR beta sequences obtained from roughly 180 million T cells. About 300 gigabases of sequencing data and tens of millions of unique TCR sequences were included in an early release covering 550 to 800 HLA-typed donors. The genetic ancestry cluster associated with self-reported Caucasian donors included roughly 84% of the approximately 430 genotyped donors. The study aimed to test whether signatures of past pathogen exposure could be identified by cataloging public T cell receptors. The T cell repertoires of 666 subjects were profiled by immunosequencing and related to cytomegalovirus serostatus. Besides the first cohort of approximately 670 subjects, a separate validation cohort made up of 120 or so different subjects was used. To predict cytomegalovirus infection status, the study combined high-throughput TCR immunosequencing, statistical association of individual TCRs with disease status, and machine learning. A later analysis re-analyzed previously published TCR beta repertoires from 600 to 850 donors and added high-resolution HLA genotyping to study TCR occurrence patterns. Rather than using new phenotypic data, the later analysis identified candidate immune exposures from TCR beta sequences and from how often those sequences occurred across donors. In an earlier analysis of 587 of the donors, high-throughput TCR beta sequencing was used to judge whether each TCR beta V gene segment behaved as functional or pseudogenic. Donor age, sex, ethnicity and CMV serostatus were compiled alongside the repertoire data. Genome-wide SNP genotypes for about three fifths of the 666 donors were used in a later genetic analysis, which treated that subset as a discovery cohort. All discovery cohort repertoires had been generated using a single sequencing platform. HLA typing included class I and class II loci at four-digit resolution. The number of typed donors differed by locus: 629-630 for A, B, C, DRB1 and DQB1; 500 to 550 for DQA1; fewer than 610 for DPA1; and some 430 for DPB1. Roughly five DR-DQ haplotypes were treated as single units for association and clustering because of strong linkage in the cohort. Among roughly 370 genotyped donors of the cohort, an average of 235,054 unique TCR beta nucleotide sequences were sequenced per donor, 15% to 20% of them non-productive.

In total, roughly 710 healthy bone marrow donors made up the cohort. At the time of sampling, every cohort member was nominally healthy, though immune exposures that went unrecorded were likely present. The donor tested CMV seronegative and was one of the 352 seronegative cohort members. A peripheral blood sample was collected from each donor, and TCR beta sequencing was performed on peripheral blood mononuclear cells. The Qiagen DNeasy Blood Extraction Kit was used to extract genomic DNA from the blood cell samples. Here is what the overall study found, with its caveats: Most CMV-associated TCR beta chains appeared to be HLA-restricted in a later analysis, and the HLA associations seemed to be driven largely by CMV exposure. A later genetic analysis reported fewer N-insertions in productive TCRs among donors in an Asian-associated ancestry cluster than the roughly 700-donor mean. A further reported finding was that TCR beta sequences accurately predicted the HLA-A and HLA-B alleles for most subjects in the first cohort. Strong co-occurrence of HLA alleles, especially DR and DQ, made assigning TCR associations to individual alleles difficult. Most TCR sequences were seen in very few donors, while some public TCRs were found in many individuals. A group of highly shared sequence variants was considered likely to be a technical artifact of the sequencing pipeline. In a later analysis, several top co-occurrence clusters were reported to appear linked to parvovirus B19, influenza, CMV and Epstein-Barr virus. An association between a missense DCLRE1C variant and V-gene and J-gene trimming of TCR beta chains was found in a later genetic analysis and replicated in an independent cohort. For the cohort, immune exposure information was limited to CMV serostatus. At a false discovery rate of 0.05, a later analysis linked about 16,000 TCR beta sequences to specific HLA alleles. The study listed approximately 160 TCR beta chains as associated with cytomegalovirus. Because some donors lacked HLA typing at each locus, the association tests relied only on the typed subset. In an earlier analysis of fewer than 750 of the donors, most TCR beta V segments were observed in productive rearrangements about 87% or about 30% of the time, broadly matching IMGT annotations. The presence/absence analyses assumed that sequencing depth was roughly uniform across donors, and that assumption may not be true. In a later analysis, HLA-associated TCR beta chains showed more clonal expansion and lower generation probabilities than non-associated chains that were equally common. The classifier was reported to diagnose cytomegalovirus status with high specificity and sensitivity in both the original cohort and the validation cohort. Correlated functional status among segregating V segments might reflect linkage disequilibrium, but an unknown experimental factor could not be ruled out. Three of the identified cytomegalovirus-associated TCR beta chains were confirmed in vitro to be specific for cytomegalovirus antigens. According to the authors, the approach could potentially be generalized to other disease states and immunological phenotypes. Some IMGT-functional V segments, including TRBV6-2 and TRBV6-3, could not be distinguished by the 87-base-pair reads and were therefore excluded. Because counts were too low, seventeen rarely observed V segments, including chromosome 9 orphons, were excluded from the earlier analysis of under 650 of the donors. The cohort was sequenced for TCR beta chains only, and without alpha or paired-chain data the features that could be detected were limited. In a later analysis, TCR association rates were found to vary across HLA loci, with the most associated TCRs seen for DRB1 alleles and the fewest for HLA-C alleles.

This chain is built from TRBV19 and TRBJ1-2; possibly the D gene is TRBD1, per 5 matching bases. The sequence derives from a woman aged 45 to 65 in good health and CMV-seronegative. Sequences were obtained from PBMCs. The CDR3 region reads CASRIWTSQGADGYTF. The DNA sequence is as follows: TGTGCCAGTAGAATATGGACCAGCCAAGGGGCGGATGGCTACACCTTC.